The 4 T cell receptor beta chains presented below share a single source sample, sequenced in a study of cytomegalovirus exposure and HLA in healthy donors. Profiling relied on immunoSEQ multiplex PCR, and the TCRdb table lists in-frame clones only, not all of them. The sample lists about 140,000 clones; approximately 84% were seen once. Sequences were obtained from PBMCs. All receptors derive from a woman in her twenties or thirties in good health and CMV-seronegative.

The genes are TRBV5-1 and TRBJ2-3, with 13 bases identical to TRBD2. Trimming took 4 bases from V and 6 from J; bases not matched to a gene: 8. The CDR3 extends over 16 amino acids. CDR1 SGHRS and CDR2 YFSETQ come from the germline V gene. In DNA, the CDR3 is TGCGCCAGCAGCGAGAGGGGACTAGCGGGGACGGATACGCAGTATTTT. Its protein product is CASSERGLAGTDTQYF.

V gene TRBV18 combines with J gene TRBJ2-7; TRBD1 matches 10 bases. This CDR3 spans 15 amino acids. The germline V gene encodes CDR1 KGHSH and CDR2 LQKENI. Germline trimming cut 5 bases from V and 5 bases from J; bases unmatched to any gene: 9. Here the CDR3 reads CASSDPGQGSNEQYF. CDR3 DNA: TGTGCCAGCTCAGACCCGGGACAGGGGTCGAACGAGCAGTACTTC.

This clone was counted a single time. The chain uses TRBV6-5 and TRBJ1-1; the D gene is possibly TRBD1 (5 bases). This CDR3 comprises 12 residues. V gave up 6 bases and J gave up 10 bases, with 15 bases separating them. Germline values: CDR1 MNHEY, CDR2 SVGAGI. CDR3 sequence reads: CASRGVGSGAFF. CDR3 nucleotides: TGTGCCAGCAGAGGGGTGGGATCCGGAGCTTTCTTT.

The chain links TRBV4-1 to TRBJ1-5, with a weak D call TRBD1 (6 bases). Trimming took off 4 bases at V and 2 bases at J, with 12 bases between the two ends. The CDR3 length is 15 residues. Per the germline V gene, CDR1 is MGHRA and CDR2 is YSYEKL. In DNA, the CDR3 is TGCGCCAGCAGCCCCGACAGGTATGGCAATCAGCCCCAGCATTTT. Protein: CASSPDRYGNQPQHF.